This T cell receptor (beta chain) was identified in a study of blood T cell repertoires in COVID-19. How the authors handled the data: Cell counts per sample came from amplifying reference gene primers. Only in-frame clones appear in the TCRdb table, and some are missing; sequencing was by immunoSEQ multiplex PCR. V, J and clone size are those of that table, while D and trimming were read from the DNA. The table includes tens of thousands of clones, about 92% detected once. This clone has just one count. This sequence was found in a man aged 45-65 years with acute or convalescent COVID-19. What was sequenced was peripheral blood.

The CDR3 sequence: CASSLVAGGSGELFF. The CDR3 coding sequence is TGTGCCAGCAGCTTGGTTGCGGGAGGTTCCGGGGAGCTGTTTTTT. The chain combines TRBV5-6 with TRBJ2-2; the match to TRBD2 covers 8 bases. Germline lookup yields CDR1 SGHDT and CDR2 YYEEEE. J gave up 6 bases and V 0 bases, and 4 bases lay outside the gene matches. This CDR3 spans 15 amino acids.